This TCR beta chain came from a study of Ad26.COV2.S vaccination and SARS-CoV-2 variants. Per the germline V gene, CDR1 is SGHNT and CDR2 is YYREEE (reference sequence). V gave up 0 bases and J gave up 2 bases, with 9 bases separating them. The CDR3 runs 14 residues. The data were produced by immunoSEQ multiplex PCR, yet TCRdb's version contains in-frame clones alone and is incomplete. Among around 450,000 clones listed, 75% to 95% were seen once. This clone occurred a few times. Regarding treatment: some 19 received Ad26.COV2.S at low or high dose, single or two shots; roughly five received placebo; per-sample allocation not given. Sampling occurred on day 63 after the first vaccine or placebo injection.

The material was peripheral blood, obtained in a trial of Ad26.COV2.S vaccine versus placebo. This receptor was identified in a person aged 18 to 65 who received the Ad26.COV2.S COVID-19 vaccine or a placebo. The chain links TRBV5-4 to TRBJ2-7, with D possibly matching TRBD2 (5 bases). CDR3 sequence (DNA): TGTGCCAGCAGCTTGGGACTAAGGGCCTACGAGCAGTACTTC. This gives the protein CASSLGLRAYEQYF.